The sequence of this TCR beta chain was determined in a study of T cells in Graves' hyperthyroidism and ophthalmopathy (dated by TCRdb to about 2019). Some background on the complete study: Peripheral blood was collected at initial diagnosis, before any treatment. TCR V-J signatures able to tell the groups apart were searched for in a discovery cohort of around 95 patients, of whom over 40 had Graves' ophthalmopathy and 55 to 65 had stable Graves' hyperthyroidism. Whether ophthalmopathy could be predicted prospectively was tested in an independent validation cohort made up of under 20 hyperthyroidism patients plus 17 patients who later progressed to ophthalmopathy. The roughly 100 discovery patients were randomly split 7:3 into training and test sets. In addition, the study compared T-cell repertoires in thyroid tissue and in blood from 6 or 7 Graves' hyperthyroidism patients. After blood sampling, hyperthyroidism patients were treated with methimazole at a starting dose of 30 mg daily, and ophthalmopathy patients were treated with high-dose intravenous methylprednisolone. The paper describes TCR Vbeta CDR3 sequencing of 130 to 150 peripheral blood samples, made up of about 41 ophthalmopathy patients, approximately 73 hyperthyroidism patients and some 17 progressor patients. General findings and caveats noted by the study authors: A model built on a 13 V-J signature distinguished ophthalmopathy from stable hyperthyroidism, reaching around 88% sensitivity and around 81% specificity in cross-validation and 80%/75% in testing. No statistical method was used to set the sample size in advance, and investigators knew the group allocation. Most expanded thyroid clonotypes (frequency above 0.001) were also detected in blood, a finding suggesting that blood repertoires may reflect thyroid immune responses. In validation, progression to ophthalmopathy was predicted by the model with nearly 71% sensitivity and nearly 75% specificity, a median of around 5.9 months before onset.

In its sample, this clonotype was seen many times. Its antigen has not been determined. Per-nucleotide qualities are absent, and no much larger clonotype sits a single base away. Graves' hyperthyroidism was defined as stable when no progression to ophthalmopathy occurred over 18 months of follow-up. Hyperthyroidism patients were aged 18 to 65 years and newly diagnosed, with disease duration of less than 2 months. Exclusion was applied to patients with uncontrolled infections, other autoimmune diseases, pregnancy or lactation. Diagnoses were established on the basis of clinical symptoms, serum thyroxine and TRAb, thyroid ultrasound, and orbital computed tomography. Ficoll-Paque density gradient centrifugation was used to isolate PBMCs from 8.5 to 10 ml of fresh peripheral blood. Total RNA was extracted using Trizol reagent, and RNA quality was assessed on an Agilent 2100 Bioanalyzer. TCR beta CDR3 regions were amplified from RNA transcripts. The first round of RT-PCR for the TCR CDR3 was performed with the HTBI primer set and the Qiagen OneStep RT-PCR kit. Libraries were constructed in a second round of multiplex PCR, after which size selection and purification were performed. The libraries were sequenced on an Illumina HiSeq2000 using paired-end 100 bp reads. The authors processed their data as follows. Raw data were processed with SOAPnuke, discarding reads with adapters, uncalled bases, mean Phred below 15, or no exact constant-primer or identifier match. COPE v1.2.5 was used to merge high-quality paired reads, and clonotypes were defined as unique nucleotide sequences. Clonotypes were aligned to IMGT TRBV, TRBD and TRBJ reference segments using MiTCR v1.1. Only V-J combinations with frequency above 0.0001, covering 99% to 99.2% of repertoires, were analysed. A TCS score was defined as the ratio of F50 (clonal expansion) to E x V (chaos), with BLOSUM62-based TCRdist applied between CDR3 peptides within each V-J. Welch's t-statistics and random forest reduced roughly 540 V-J features to 10 to 15, which were used in a naive Bayes classifier (R e1071). TCRdb handled the public reads itself, with Q25 trimming in fastp and clone calling in MiXCR, and kept productive beta chains. Rows are combined by CDR3 protein, so each entry shows the most common genes and DNA. It is TCRdb's table, rather than the study itself, that gives the V and J calls and clone size. In all, the sample holds hundreds of thousands of distinct CDR3 sequences, and over 11% of those were seen once. Together, the top ten hold under 30% of the sample.

The CDR3 runs 13 amino acids, cysteine and phenylalanine included. Just CDR3 DNA is preserved here, 39 bases in frame from base 1. V is pruned by 10 bases and J by 9 bases, leaving 12 bases of the junction without a gene match. The sequence links TRBV12-3 or TRBV12-4 to TRBJ2-5; the junction holds 9 bases that match TRBD2. Sequencing was done on a sample of blood. The source is a woman in her twenties or thirties with Graves' hyperthyroidism. The nucleotide sequence is given as TGTGCCACCCAGCGGGAGGTCGGTTGGGCCCAGTACTTC. Protein translation: CATQREVGWAQYF.